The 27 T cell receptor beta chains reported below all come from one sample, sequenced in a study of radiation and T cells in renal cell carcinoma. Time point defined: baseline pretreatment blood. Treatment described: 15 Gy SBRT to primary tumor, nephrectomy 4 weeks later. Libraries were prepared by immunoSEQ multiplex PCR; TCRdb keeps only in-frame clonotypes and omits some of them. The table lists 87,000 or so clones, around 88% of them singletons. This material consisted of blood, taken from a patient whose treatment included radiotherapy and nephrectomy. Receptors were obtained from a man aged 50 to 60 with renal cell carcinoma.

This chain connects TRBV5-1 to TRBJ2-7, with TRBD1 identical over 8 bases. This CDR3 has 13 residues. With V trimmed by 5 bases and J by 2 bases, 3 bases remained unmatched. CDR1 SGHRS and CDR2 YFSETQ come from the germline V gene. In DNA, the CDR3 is TGCGCCAGCAGGGCAGGGGGCGCCTACGAGCAGTACTTC. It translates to CASRAGGAYEQYF.

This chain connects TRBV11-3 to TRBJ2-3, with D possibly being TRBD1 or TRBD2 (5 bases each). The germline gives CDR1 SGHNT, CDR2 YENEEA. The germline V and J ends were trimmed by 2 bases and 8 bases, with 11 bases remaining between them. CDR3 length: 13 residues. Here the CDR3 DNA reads TGTGCCAGCAGCTTAATGGGGGACGGTACGCAGTATTTT. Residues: CASSLMGDGTQYF.

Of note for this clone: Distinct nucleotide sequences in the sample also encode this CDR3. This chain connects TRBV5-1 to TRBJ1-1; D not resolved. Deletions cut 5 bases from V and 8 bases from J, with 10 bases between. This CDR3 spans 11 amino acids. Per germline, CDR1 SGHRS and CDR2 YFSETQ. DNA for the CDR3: TGCGCCAGCAGTCTCTCGGGCGAAGCTTTCTTT. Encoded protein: CASSLSGEAFF.

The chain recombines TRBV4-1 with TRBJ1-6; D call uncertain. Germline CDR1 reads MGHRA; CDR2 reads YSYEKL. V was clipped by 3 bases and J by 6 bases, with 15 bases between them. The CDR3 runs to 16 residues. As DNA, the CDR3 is TGCGCCAGCAGCCATCCCCCAGGTGGAAGTAATTCACCCCTCCACTTT. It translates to CASSHPPGGSNSPLHF.

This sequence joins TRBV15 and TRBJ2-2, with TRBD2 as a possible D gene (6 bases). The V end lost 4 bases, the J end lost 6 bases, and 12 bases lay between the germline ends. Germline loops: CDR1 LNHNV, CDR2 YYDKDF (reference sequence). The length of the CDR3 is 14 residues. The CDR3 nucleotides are TGTGCCACCAGCACCCCAGCGGGTGCCGGGGAGCTGTTTTTT. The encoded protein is CATSTPAGAGELFF.

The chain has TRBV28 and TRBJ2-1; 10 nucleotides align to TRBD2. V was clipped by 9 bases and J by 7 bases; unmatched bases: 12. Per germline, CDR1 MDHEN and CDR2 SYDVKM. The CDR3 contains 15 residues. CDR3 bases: TGTGCCAGTGGCTCCCCTAGCGGGAGATTTAATGAGCAGTTCTTC. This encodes CASGSPSGRFNEQFF.

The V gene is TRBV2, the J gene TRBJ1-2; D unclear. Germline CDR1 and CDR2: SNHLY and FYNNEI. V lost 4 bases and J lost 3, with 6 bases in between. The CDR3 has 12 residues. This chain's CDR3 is CASSGPDYGYTF. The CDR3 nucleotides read TGTGCCAGCAGTGGGCCAGACTATGGCTACACCTTC.

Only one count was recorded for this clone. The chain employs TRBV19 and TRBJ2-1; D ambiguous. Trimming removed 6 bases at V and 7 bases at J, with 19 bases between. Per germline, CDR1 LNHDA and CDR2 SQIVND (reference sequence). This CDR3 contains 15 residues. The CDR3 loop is CASRRAPGYANEQFF. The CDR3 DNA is TGTGCCAGTAGGAGAGCCCCCGGTTATGCAAATGAGCAGTTCTTC.

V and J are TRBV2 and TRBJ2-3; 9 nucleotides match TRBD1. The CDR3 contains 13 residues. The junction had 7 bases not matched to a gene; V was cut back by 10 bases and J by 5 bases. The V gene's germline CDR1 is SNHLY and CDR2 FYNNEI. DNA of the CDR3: TGTGCCAACCGACAGGGGGATGAAGATACGCAGTATTTT. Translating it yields CANRQGDEDTQYF.

The CDR3, as DNA: TGTGCCAGCAGCCGGGACAGGGTGAACTATGGCTACACCTTC. Translated: CASSRDRVNYGYTF. V usage is TRBV7-9 and J usage is TRBJ1-2; 9 nucleotides match TRBD1. The CDR3 has 14 amino acids. Losses at the gene ends were 5 bases for V and 2 bases for J; bases not matched to a gene: 3. CDR1 is SEHNR, CDR2 FQNEAQ, per germline (reference sequence).

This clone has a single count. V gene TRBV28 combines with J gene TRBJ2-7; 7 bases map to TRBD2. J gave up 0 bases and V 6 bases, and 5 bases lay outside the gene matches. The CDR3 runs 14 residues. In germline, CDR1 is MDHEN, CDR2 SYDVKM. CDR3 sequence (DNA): TGTGCCAGCAGAGCTAGCGGAGGCTCCTACGAGCAGTACTTC. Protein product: CASRASGGSYEQYF.

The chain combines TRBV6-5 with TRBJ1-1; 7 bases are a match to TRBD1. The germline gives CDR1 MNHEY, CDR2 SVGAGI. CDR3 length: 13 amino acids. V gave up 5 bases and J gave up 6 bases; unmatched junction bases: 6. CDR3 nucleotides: TGTGCCAGCAGTCCGACTACAGGGGCTGAAGCTTTCTTT. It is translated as CASSPTTGAEAFF.

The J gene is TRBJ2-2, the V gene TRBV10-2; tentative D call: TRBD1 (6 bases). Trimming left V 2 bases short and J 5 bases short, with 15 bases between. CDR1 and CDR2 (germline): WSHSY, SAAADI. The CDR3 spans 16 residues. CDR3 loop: CASSEHYKDRTGELFF. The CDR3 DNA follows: TGCGCCAGCAGTGAGCATTACAAGGACAGAACCGGGGAGCTGTTTTTT.

Here the CDR3 DNA reads TGTGCCACGGGGACAGGGACCTTCTACGAGCAGTACTTC. Protein product: CATGTGTFYEQYF. V is TRBV19 and J is TRBJ2-7; 9 bases align to TRBD1. CDR3 size: 13 residues. Losses at the gene ends were 10 bases for V and 3 bases for J; bases not matched to a gene: 7. Germline CDR1 is LNHDA and CDR2 is SQIVND (reference sequence).

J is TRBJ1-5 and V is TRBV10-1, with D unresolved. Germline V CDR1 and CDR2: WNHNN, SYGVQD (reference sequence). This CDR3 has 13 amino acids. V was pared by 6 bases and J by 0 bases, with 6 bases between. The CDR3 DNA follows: TGCGCCAGCAGCCGGGATAGCAATCAGCCCCAGCATTTT. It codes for CASSRDSNQPQHF.

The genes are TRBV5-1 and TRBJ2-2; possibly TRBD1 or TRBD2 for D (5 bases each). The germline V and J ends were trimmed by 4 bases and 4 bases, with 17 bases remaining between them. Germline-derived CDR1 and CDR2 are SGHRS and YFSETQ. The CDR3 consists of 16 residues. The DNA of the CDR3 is TGCGCCAGCAGCCCCGGGACCGCGGCGGGCACCGGGGAGCTGTTTTTT. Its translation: CASSPGTAAGTGELFF.

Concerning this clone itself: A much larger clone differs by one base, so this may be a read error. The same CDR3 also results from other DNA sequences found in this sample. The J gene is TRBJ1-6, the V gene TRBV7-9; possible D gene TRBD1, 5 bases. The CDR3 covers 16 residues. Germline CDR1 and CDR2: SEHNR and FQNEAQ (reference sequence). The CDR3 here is CASSPRRGGDSSPLHF. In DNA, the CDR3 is TGCGCCAGCAGCCCAAGACGAGGAGGGGATAGTTCACCCCTCCACTTT. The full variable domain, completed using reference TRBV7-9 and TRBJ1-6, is DTGVSQNPRHKITKRGQNVTFRCDPISEHNRLYWYRQTLGQGPEFLTYFQNEAQLEKSRLLSDRFSAERPKGSFSTLEIQRTEQGDSAMYLCASSPRRGGDSSPLHFGNGTRLTVT.

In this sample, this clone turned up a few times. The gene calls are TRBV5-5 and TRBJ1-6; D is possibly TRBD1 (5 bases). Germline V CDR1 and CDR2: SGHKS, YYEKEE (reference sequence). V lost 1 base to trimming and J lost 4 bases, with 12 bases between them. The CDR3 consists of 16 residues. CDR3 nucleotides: TGTGCCAGCAGCTTGAATCCCGGGACTTATAATTCACCCCTCCACTTT. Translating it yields CASSLNPGTYNSPLHF.

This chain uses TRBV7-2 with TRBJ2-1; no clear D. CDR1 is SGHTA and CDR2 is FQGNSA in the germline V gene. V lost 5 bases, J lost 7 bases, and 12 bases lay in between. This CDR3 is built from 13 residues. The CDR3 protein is CASSPTPVNEQFF. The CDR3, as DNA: TGTGCCAGCAGCCCCACTCCGGTTAATGAGCAGTTCTTC.

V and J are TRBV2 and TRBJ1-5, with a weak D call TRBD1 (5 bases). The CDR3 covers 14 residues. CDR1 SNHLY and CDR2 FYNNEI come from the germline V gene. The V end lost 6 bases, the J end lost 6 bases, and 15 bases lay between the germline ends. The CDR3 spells CASRPGSGGQPQHF. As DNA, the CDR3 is TGTGCCAGCAGGCCGGGGTCCGGGGGTCAGCCCCAGCATTTT.

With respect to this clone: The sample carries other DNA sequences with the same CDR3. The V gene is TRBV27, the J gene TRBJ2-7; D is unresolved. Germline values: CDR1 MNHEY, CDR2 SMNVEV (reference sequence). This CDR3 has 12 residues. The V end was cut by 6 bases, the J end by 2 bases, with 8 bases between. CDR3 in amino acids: CASRGGAYEQYF. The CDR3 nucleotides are TGTGCCAGCAGGGGCGGAGCCTACGAGCAGTACTTC.

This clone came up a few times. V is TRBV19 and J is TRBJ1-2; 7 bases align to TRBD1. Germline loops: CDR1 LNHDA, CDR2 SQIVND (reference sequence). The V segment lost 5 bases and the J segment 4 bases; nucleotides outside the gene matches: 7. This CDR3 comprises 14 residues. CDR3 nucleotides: TGTGCCAGTAGTCCTGAAGGGACAGCCTATGGCTACACCTTC. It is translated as CASSPEGTAYGYTF.

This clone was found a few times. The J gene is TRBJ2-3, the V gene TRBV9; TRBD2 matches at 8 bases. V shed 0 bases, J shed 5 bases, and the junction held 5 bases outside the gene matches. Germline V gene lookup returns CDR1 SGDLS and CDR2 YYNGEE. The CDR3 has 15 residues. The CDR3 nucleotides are TGTGCCAGCAGCGTAGTAGGACTAGCTCTAGATACGCAGTATTTT. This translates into CASSVVGLALDTQYF.

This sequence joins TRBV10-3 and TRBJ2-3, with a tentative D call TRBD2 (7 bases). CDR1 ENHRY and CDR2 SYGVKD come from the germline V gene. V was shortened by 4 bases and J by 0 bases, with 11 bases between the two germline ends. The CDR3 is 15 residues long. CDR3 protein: CAISAAGASTDTQYF. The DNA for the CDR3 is TGTGCCATCAGTGCGGCGGGGGCGAGCACAGATACGCAGTATTTT.

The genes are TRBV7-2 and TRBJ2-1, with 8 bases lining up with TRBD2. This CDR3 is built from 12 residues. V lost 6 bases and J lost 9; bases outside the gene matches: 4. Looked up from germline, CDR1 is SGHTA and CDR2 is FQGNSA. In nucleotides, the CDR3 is TGTGCCAGCAGTTCCGGGAGGGCTGAGCAGTTCTTC. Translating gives CASSSGRAEQFF.

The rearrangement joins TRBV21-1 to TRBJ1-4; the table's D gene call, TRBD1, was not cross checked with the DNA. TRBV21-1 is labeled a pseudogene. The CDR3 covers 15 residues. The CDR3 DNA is TGTGCCAGCAGCAAAGGGGGCAGGGAAGATGAAAAACTGTTTTTT. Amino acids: CASSKGGREDEKLFF.

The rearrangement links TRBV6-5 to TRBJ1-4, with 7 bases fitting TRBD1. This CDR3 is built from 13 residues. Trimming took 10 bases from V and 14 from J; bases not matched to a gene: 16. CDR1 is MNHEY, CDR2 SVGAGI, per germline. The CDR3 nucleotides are TGTGCCATGAACGGGGGGACAGTGCTTTGGCTGTTTTTT. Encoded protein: CAMNGGTVLWLFF.